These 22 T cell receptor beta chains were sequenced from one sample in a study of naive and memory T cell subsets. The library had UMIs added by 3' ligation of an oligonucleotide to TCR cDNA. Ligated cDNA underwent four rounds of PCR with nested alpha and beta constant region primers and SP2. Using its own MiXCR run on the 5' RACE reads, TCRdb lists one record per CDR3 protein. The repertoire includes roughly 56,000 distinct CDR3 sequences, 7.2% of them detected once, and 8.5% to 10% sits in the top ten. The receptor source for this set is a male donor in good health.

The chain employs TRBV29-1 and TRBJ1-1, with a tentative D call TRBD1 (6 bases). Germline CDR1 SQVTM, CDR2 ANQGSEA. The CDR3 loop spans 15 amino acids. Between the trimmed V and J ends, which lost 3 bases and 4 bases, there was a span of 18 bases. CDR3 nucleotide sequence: TGCAGCGTTGAGGTTTCAGGGGCAGAAGGCACTGAAGCTTTCTTT. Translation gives CSVEVSGAEGTEAFF.

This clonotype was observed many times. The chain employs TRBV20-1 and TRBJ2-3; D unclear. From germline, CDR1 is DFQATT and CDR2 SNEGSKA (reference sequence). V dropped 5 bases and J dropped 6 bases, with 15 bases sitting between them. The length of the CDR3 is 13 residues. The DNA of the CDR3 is TGCAGTGCTGAGGATTCCAGCAGTGATACGCAGTATTTT. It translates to CSAEDSSSDTQYF.

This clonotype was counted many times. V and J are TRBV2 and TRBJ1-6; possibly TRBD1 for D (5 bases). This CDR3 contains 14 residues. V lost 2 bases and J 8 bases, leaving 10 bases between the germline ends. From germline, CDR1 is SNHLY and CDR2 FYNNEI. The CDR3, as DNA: TGTGCCAGCAGTGAAACGGGGGATTATTCACCCCTCCACTTT. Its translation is CASSETGDYSPLHF.

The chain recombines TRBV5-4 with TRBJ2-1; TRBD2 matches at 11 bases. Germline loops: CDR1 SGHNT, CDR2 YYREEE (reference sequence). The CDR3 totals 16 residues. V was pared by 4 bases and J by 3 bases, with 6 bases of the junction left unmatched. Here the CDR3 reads CASSPTSGNLYNEQFF. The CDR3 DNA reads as TGTGCCAGCAGCCCGACTAGCGGGAATCTCTACAATGAGCAGTTCTTC.

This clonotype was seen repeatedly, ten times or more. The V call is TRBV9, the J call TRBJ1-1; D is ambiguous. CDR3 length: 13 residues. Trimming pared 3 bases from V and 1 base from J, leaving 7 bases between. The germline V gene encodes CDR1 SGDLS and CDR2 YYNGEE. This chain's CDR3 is CASSGPRNTEAFF. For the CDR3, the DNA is TGTGCCAGCAGCGGCCCCCGGAACACTGAAGCTTTCTTT. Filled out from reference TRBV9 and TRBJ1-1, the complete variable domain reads DSGVTQTPKHLITATGQRVTLRCSPRSGDLSVYWYQQSLDQGLQFLIQYYNGEERAKGNILERFSAQQFPDLHSELNLSSLELGDSALYFCASSGPRNTEAFFGQGTRLTVV.

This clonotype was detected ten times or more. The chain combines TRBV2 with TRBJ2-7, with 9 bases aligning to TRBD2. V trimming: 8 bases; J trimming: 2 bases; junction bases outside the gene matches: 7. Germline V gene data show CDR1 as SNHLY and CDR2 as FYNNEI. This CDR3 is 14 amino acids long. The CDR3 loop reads CASSFSGGPYEQYF. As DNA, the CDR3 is TGTGCCAGCTCCTTTAGCGGGGGACCCTACGAGCAGTACTTC. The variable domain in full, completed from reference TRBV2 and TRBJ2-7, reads EPEVTQTPSHQVTQMGQEVILRCVPISNHLYFYWYRQILGQKVEFLVSFYNNEISEKSEIFDDQFSVERPDGSNFTLKIRSTKLEDSAMYFCASSFSGGPYEQYFGPGTRLTVT.

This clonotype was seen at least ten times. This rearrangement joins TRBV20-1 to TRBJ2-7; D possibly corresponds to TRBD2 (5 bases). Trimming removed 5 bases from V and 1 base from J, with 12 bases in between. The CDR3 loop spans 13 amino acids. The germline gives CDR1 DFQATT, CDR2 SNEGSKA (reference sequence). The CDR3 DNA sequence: TGCAGTGCTCGGACTCCGTATTCCTACGAGCAGTACTTC. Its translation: CSARTPYSYEQYF.

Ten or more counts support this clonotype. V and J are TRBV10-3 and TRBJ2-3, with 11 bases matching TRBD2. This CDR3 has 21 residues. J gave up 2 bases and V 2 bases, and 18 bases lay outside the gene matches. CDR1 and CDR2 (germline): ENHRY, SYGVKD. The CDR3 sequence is CAISEGFGTSGTIANTDTQYF. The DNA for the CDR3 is TGTGCCATCAGTGAGGGGTTTGGGACTAGCGGCACCATCGCGAACACAGATACGCAGTATTTT.

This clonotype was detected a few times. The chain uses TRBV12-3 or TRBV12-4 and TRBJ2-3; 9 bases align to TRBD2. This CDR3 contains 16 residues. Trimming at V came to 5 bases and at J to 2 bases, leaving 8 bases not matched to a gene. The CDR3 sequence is CASSPQAGGLTDTQYF. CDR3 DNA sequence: TGTGCCAGCAGTCCCCAAGCGGGGGGCCTCACAGATACGCAGTATTTT.

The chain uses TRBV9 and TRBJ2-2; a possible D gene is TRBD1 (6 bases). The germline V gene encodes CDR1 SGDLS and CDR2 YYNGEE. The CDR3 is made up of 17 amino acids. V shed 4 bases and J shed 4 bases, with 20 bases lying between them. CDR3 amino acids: CASSLHSTGRSTGELFF. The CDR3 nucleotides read TGTGCCAGCAGCCTCCACAGTACAGGGCGGTCCACCGGGGAGCTGTTTTTT.

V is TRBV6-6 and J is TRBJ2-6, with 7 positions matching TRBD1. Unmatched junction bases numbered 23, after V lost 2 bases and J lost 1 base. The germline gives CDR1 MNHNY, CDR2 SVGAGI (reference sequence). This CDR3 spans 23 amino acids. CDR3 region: CASSYTIPRDRGTWGSGANVLTF. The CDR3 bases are TGTGCCAGCAGTTACACAATCCCCCGGGACAGAGGAACCTGGGGGTCTGGGGCCAACGTCCTGACTTTC.

The CDR3 sequence: CASTRRTGYDQPQHF. The DNA for the CDR3 is TGTGCCAGCACCCGACGGACAGGGTACGATCAGCCCCAGCATTTT. V and J are TRBV6-1 and TRBJ1-5, with 8 bases fitting TRBD1. Germline lookup yields CDR1 MNHNS and CDR2 SASEGT. Trimming at V came to 7 bases and at J to 5 bases, leaving 10 bases not matched to a gene. This CDR3 has 15 residues.

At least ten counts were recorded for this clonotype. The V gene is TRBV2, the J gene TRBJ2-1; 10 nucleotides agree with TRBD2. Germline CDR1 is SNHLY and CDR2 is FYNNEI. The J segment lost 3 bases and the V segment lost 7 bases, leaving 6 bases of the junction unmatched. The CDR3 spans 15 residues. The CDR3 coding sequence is TGTGCCAGCAACGGACTAGCGGCCAACTACAATGAGCAGTTCTTC. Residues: CASNGLAANYNEQFF.

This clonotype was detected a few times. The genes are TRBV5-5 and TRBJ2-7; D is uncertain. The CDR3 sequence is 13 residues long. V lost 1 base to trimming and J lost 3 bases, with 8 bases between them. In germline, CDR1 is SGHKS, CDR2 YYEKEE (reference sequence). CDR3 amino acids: CASSLSANYEQYF. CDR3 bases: TGTGCCAGCAGCTTGAGCGCAAACTACGAGCAGTACTTC.

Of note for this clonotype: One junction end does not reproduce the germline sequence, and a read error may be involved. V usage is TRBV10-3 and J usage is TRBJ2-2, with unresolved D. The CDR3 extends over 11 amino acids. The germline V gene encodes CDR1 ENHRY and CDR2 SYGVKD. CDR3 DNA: TGTGCCATCACGAAAACCGGGGAGCTGTTTTTT. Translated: CAITKTGELFF.

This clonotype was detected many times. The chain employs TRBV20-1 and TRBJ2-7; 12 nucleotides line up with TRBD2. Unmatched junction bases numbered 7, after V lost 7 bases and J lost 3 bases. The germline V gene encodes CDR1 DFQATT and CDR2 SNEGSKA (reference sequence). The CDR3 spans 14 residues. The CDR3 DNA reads TGCAGTGTTGAGATGACTAGCGGGGGCTACGAGCAGTACTTC. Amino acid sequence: CSVEMTSGGYEQYF.

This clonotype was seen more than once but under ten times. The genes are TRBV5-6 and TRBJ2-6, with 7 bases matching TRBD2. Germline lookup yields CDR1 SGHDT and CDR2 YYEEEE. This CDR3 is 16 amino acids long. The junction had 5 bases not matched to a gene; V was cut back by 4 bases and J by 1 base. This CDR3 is CASSPLAESGANVLTF. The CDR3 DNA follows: TGTGCCAGCAGCCCTCTAGCGGAATCTGGGGCCAACGTCCTGACTTTC.

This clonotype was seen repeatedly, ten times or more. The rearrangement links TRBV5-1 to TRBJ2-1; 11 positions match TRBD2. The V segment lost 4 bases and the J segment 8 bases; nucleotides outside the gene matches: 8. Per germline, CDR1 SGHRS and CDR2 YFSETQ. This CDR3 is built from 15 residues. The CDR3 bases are TGCGCCAGCAGCCCACTAGCGGGAGTTATGTATGAGCAGTTCTTC. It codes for CASSPLAGVMYEQFF. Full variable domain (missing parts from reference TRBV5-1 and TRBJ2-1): KAGVTQTPRYLIKTRGQQVTLSCSPISGHRSVSWYQQTPGQGLQFLFEYFSETQRNKGNFPGRFSGRQFSNSRSEMNVSTLELGDSALYLCASSPLAGVMYEQFFGPGTRLTVL.

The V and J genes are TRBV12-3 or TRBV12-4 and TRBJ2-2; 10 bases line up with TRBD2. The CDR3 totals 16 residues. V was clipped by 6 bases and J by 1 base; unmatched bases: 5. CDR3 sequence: CASSPTSGVNTGELFF. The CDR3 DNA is TGTGCCAGCAGCCCTACTAGCGGGGTGAACACCGGGGAGCTGTTTTTT.

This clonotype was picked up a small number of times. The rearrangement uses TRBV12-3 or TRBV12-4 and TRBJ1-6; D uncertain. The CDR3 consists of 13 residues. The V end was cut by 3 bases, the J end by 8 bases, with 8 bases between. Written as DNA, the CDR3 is TGTGCCAGCAGTTTTGACCCCGATTCACCCCTCCACTTT. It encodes CASSFDPDSPLHF.

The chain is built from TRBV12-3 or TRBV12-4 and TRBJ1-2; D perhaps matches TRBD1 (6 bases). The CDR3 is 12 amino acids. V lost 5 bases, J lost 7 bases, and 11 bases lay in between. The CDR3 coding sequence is TGTGCCAGCAGTCAGGGGTGGGTTGGCTACACCTTC. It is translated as CASSQGWVGYTF.

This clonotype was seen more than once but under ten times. DNA of the CDR3: TGTGCCAGCAGCGTAGAAGAAATGACTACCTACAATGAGCAGTTCTTC. This sequence encodes CASSVEEMTTYNEQFF. The gene calls are TRBV9 and TRBJ2-1; D possibly corresponds to TRBD2 (5 bases). V dropped 0 bases and J dropped 2 bases, with 12 bases sitting between them. This CDR3 is built from 16 residues. Germline CDR1 reads SGDLS; CDR2 reads YYNGEE. The whole variable domain, remainder taken from reference TRBV9 and TRBJ2-1, is DSGVTQTPKHLITATGQRVTLRCSPRSGDLSVYWYQQSLDQGLQFLIQYYNGEERAKGNILERFSAQQFPDLHSELNLSSLELGDSALYFCASSVEEMTTYNEQFFGPGTRLTVL.